A selection of T cell receptor beta chains follows, all from one sample in a study of shared clonotypes between healthy human individuals. Sequencing was performed with immunoSEQ multiplex PCR; in TCRdb, only in-frame clones are kept and a portion is missing. The table records 800,000 to 1,200,000 clones, 70% to 80% of them present only once. Sequenced sample: memory CD4+ T cells from PBMCs. Receptors originate from a man between 18 and 35 years old in good health. Some clones in this sample may be carry-over from other donors' samples. Both conserved end residues are part of each CDR3. Fields, in order: CDR3 DNA, CDR3 protein, clone size, V gene, D gene, J gene. A D gene is named only where the DNA matches it firmly. Rows give clone size only sometimes, using once, few, many, or a class for an expanded clone.

cdr3_nt: TGTGCCAGCAGCGGTGACGGGGGGATAAACACTGAAGCTTTCTTT
cdr3_aa: CASSGDGGINTEAFF
clone_size: once
v_call: TRBV5-4
d_call: .
j_call: TRBJ1-1

cdr3_nt: TGCGCCAGCAGCTTCAAGGATACGCAGTATTTT
cdr3_aa: CASSFKDTQYF
clone_size: .
v_call: TRBV5-1
d_call: .
j_call: TRBJ2-3

cdr3_nt: TGCGCCAGCAGCGGGGGACAGGGGGCTAGGAACACTGAAGCTTTCTTT
cdr3_aa: CASSGGQGARNTEAFF
clone_size: .
v_call: TRBV5-1
d_call: TRBD1
j_call: TRBJ1-1

cdr3_nt: TGTGCCAGCAGCGCAGACAGGATTCATGAGCAGTTCTTC
cdr3_aa: CASSADRIHEQFF
clone_size: .
v_call: TRBV5-6
d_call: .
j_call: TRBJ2-1

cdr3_nt: TGTGCCAGCAGTCGGGACAGGGGCATGAACACTGAAGCTTTCTTT
cdr3_aa: CASSRDRGMNTEAFF
clone_size: few
v_call: TRBV6-1
d_call: TRBD1
j_call: TRBJ1-1

cdr3_nt: TGTGCCAGCAGTGACCCTAGCGGGAGCTCCTACAATGAGCAGTTCTTC
cdr3_aa: CASSDPSGSSYNEQFF
clone_size: .
v_call: TRBV2
d_call: TRBD2
j_call: TRBJ2-1

cdr3_nt: TGTGCCTGGACCCGGCTAGGACAGGGAGGGGAGGGCTACACCTTC
cdr3_aa: CAWTRLGQGGEGYTF
clone_size: .
v_call: TRBV30
d_call: TRBD1
j_call: TRBJ1-2

cdr3_nt: TGTGCTAGTGGTTCGGGACAGAATACAGATACGCAGTATTTT
cdr3_aa: CASGSGQNTDTQYF
clone_size: .
v_call: TRBV12-5
d_call: TRBD1
j_call: TRBJ2-3

cdr3_nt: TGTGCCAGCACTCGCGCGGGAGGCATCTCCTACAATGAGCAGTTCTTC
cdr3_aa: CASTRAGGISYNEQFF
clone_size: .
v_call: TRBV28
d_call: TRBD2
j_call: TRBJ2-1

cdr3_nt: TGTGCCAGCAGCTCCCGGGGGGGGAGACAGCCCCAGCATTTT
cdr3_aa: CASSSRGGRQPQHF
clone_size: .
v_call: TRBV7-8
d_call: .
j_call: TRBJ1-5

cdr3_nt: TGTGCCAGCAGTCCCGGACCCCTTCGGGCCTACGAGCAGTACTTC
cdr3_aa: CASSPGPLRAYEQYF
clone_size: .
v_call: TRBV25-1
d_call: .
j_call: TRBJ2-7

cdr3_nt: TGTGCCAGCGGACCCAGGGGGGGTTATAATGAGCAGTTCTTC
cdr3_aa: CASGPRGGYNEQFF
clone_size: once
v_call: TRBV2
d_call: .
j_call: TRBJ2-1

cdr3_nt: TGTGCCAGCAGCCCACGGGGGGATGAAAAACTGTTTTTT
cdr3_aa: CASSPRGDEKLFF
clone_size: few
v_call: TRBV7-9
d_call: .
j_call: TRBJ1-4

cdr3_nt: TGTGCCAGCAGCTTACAGGGAGCTGTAGATACGCAGTATTTT
cdr3_aa: CASSLQGAVDTQYF
clone_size: .
v_call: TRBV7-2
d_call: .
j_call: TRBJ2-3

cdr3_nt: TGTCTATCCGGGGGCGGCCGGAGTAGCGGCTACACCTTC
cdr3_aa: CLSGGGRSSGYTF
clone_size: .
v_call: TRBV28
d_call: .
j_call: TRBJ1-2

cdr3_nt: TGTGCCATCAGTGAGACAGGGTTAGTGAACACTGAAGCTTTCTTT
cdr3_aa: CAISETGLVNTEAFF
clone_size: .
v_call: TRBV10-3
d_call: .
j_call: TRBJ1-1

cdr3_nt: TGTGCCAGCAGAAGTCACAGGGGCTACACCGGGGAGCTGTTTTTT
cdr3_aa: CASRSHRGYTGELFF
clone_size: .
v_call: TRBV6-6
d_call: TRBD1
j_call: TRBJ2-2

cdr3_nt: TGCGCCAGCAGCTTGGACATGGTTCCGCGGTCTCCTGAAGCTTTCTTT
cdr3_aa: CASSLDMVPRSPEAFF
clone_size: few
v_call: TRBV5-1
d_call: .
j_call: TRBJ1-1

cdr3_nt: TGTGCCAGTAGTATAGATTTCGGATCTCGTGGCTACACCTTC
cdr3_aa: CASSIDFGSRGYTF
clone_size: .
v_call: TRBV19
d_call: .
j_call: TRBJ1-2

cdr3_nt: TGTGCCATCAGTGATAGGGACAGGGGTAGATATGGCTACACCTTC
cdr3_aa: CAISDRDRGRYGYTF
clone_size: .
v_call: TRBV10-3
d_call: TRBD1
j_call: TRBJ1-2

cdr3_nt: TGTGCCTGGACCCGGACCTCTGGAAACACCATATATTTT
cdr3_aa: CAWTRTSGNTIYF
clone_size: .
v_call: TRBV30
d_call: .
j_call: TRBJ1-3

cdr3_nt: TGTGCCATCAGTGAGTCGCGGGAGCCCCACGGGGAGCTGTTTTTT
cdr3_aa: CAISESREPHGELFF
clone_size: .
v_call: TRBV10-3
d_call: TRBD2
j_call: TRBJ2-2

cdr3_nt: TGTGCCAGCAGTAGTACCACTTGGGGGGGTAGCGGGAGTGTCTATGAGCAGTTCTTC
cdr3_aa: CASSSTTWGGSGSVYEQFF
clone_size: .
v_call: TRBV27
d_call: TRBD2
j_call: TRBJ2-1

cdr3_nt: TGCGCCAGCGGCCGAACTCCGGAACAGGGGAGCGATGAGCAGTTCTTC
cdr3_aa: CASGRTPEQGSDEQFF
clone_size: .
v_call: TRBV5-1
d_call: TRBD1
j_call: TRBJ2-1

cdr3_nt: TGTGCCAGCAGCTTCGAACAGGGCACTGAAGCTTTCTTT
cdr3_aa: CASSFEQGTEAFF
clone_size: .
v_call: TRBV11-2
d_call: .
j_call: TRBJ1-1

cdr3_nt: TGTGCCAGCACCTTACGGACTAGCGGAGGGGGGAATGAGCAGTTCTTC
cdr3_aa: CASTLRTSGGGNEQFF
clone_size: .
v_call: TRBV21-1
d_call: .
j_call: TRBJ2-1

cdr3_nt: TGTGCCAGCAGCAAAGATTGCCTGATTCCCTACGAGCAGTACTTC
cdr3_aa: CASSKDCLIPYEQYF
clone_size: .
v_call: TRBV21-1
d_call: .
j_call: TRBJ2-7

cdr3_nt: TGTGCCAGCAGCCAAGAACCTCGATTTGGCTACGAGCAGTACTTC
cdr3_aa: CASSQEPRFGYEQYF
clone_size: .
v_call: TRBV4-2
d_call: .
j_call: TRBJ2-7

cdr3_nt: TGTGCCAGCAGATCCACCATAGGGACAGGGGCGGTGAATGAGCAGTTCTTC
cdr3_aa: CASRSTIGTGAVNEQFF
clone_size: once
v_call: TRBV28
d_call: TRBD1
j_call: TRBJ2-1

cdr3_nt: TGTGCCAGCAGCTTAGTCGACAGAAGCCCTCCCGGAGAGCAGTACTTC
cdr3_aa: CASSLVDRSPPGEQYF
clone_size: .
v_call: TRBV11-2
d_call: .
j_call: TRBJ2-7

cdr3_nt: TGTGCCAGCAGTGGATTTGGACTAGCGGGAGCTTACAATGAGCAGTTCTTC
cdr3_aa: CASSGFGLAGAYNEQFF
clone_size: few
v_call: TRBV25-1
d_call: TRBD2
j_call: TRBJ2-1

cdr3_nt: TGCGCCAGCAGCTTGACAGGGTTGTTAGAAAAACTGTTTTTT
cdr3_aa: CASSLTGLLEKLFF
clone_size: .
v_call: TRBV5-1
d_call: .
j_call: TRBJ1-4

cdr3_nt: TGTGCCAGCAGTGAGTGGGGGGCGAGCAATCAGCCCCAGCATTTT
cdr3_aa: CASSEWGASNQPQHF
clone_size: few
v_call: TRBV2
d_call: .
j_call: TRBJ1-5

cdr3_nt: TGCAGTGCGGTGGGAGCCGAGACCCAGTACTTC
cdr3_aa: CSAVGAETQYF
clone_size: .
v_call: TRBV20-1
d_call: .
j_call: TRBJ2-5

cdr3_nt: TGTGCCAGCAGTTTAGAACAGCCAGGCATGCATTTT
cdr3_aa: CASSLEQPGMHF
clone_size: .
v_call: TRBV28
d_call: .
j_call: TRBJ1-5

cdr3_nt: TGCGCCAGCAGCTCACAGGGATTCCGAGATACGCAGTATTTT
cdr3_aa: CASSSQGFRDTQYF
clone_size: .
v_call: TRBV5-1
d_call: .
j_call: TRBJ2-3

cdr3_nt: TGTGCCAGCAATGTGCCCGGAGACGAGCAGTACTTC
cdr3_aa: CASNVPGDEQYF
clone_size: .
v_call: TRBV2
d_call: .
j_call: TRBJ2-7

cdr3_nt: TGTGCCAGCAGTTTAGGGGCAGGGAGGAACACTGAAGCTTTCTTT
cdr3_aa: CASSLGAGRNTEAFF
clone_size: few
v_call: TRBV27
d_call: .
j_call: TRBJ1-1

cdr3_nt: TGTGCCAGCAGGCACAGGGCCATGGGGGAGCAGTACTTC
cdr3_aa: CASRHRAMGEQYF
clone_size: once
v_call: TRBV9
d_call: .
j_call: TRBJ2-7

cdr3_nt: TGTGCCACCAGCAGCACAGCGAACACCGGGGAGCTGTTTTTT
cdr3_aa: CATSSTANTGELFF
clone_size: .
v_call: TRBV15
d_call: .
j_call: TRBJ2-2

cdr3_nt: TGTGCCAGCAGCCTCCTGGCAGGGTACACTGAAGCTTTCTTT
cdr3_aa: CASSLLAGYTEAFF
clone_size: .
v_call: TRBV7-2
d_call: .
j_call: TRBJ1-1

cdr3_nt: TGTGCCAGCAGCTCCGCCACTAGCGGGAGTGGGACCGGGGAGCTGTTTTTT
cdr3_aa: CASSSATSGSGTGELFF
clone_size: .
v_call: TRBV5-4
d_call: TRBD2
j_call: TRBJ2-2

cdr3_nt: TGTGCCAGCAGTGGACCCTACGAGCAGTACTTC
cdr3_aa: CASSGPYEQYF
clone_size: .
v_call: TRBV2
d_call: .
j_call: TRBJ2-7

cdr3_nt: TGTGCCAGCAGCCCCTCCGCCGGGAGTGGCACAGATACGCAGTATTTT
cdr3_aa: CASSPSAGSGTDTQYF
clone_size: .
v_call: TRBV9
d_call: .
j_call: TRBJ2-3

cdr3_nt: TGCGCCAGCAGCACGATTCCCAGCGGGGGGGAGACCCAGTACTTC
cdr3_aa: CASSTIPSGGETQYF
clone_size: .
v_call: TRBV5-1
d_call: TRBD2
j_call: TRBJ2-5

cdr3_nt: TGTGCCAGCAGTCCGCGACAGGGGTACGGCTATGGCTACACCTTC
cdr3_aa: CASSPRQGYGYGYTF
clone_size: .
v_call: TRBV28
d_call: TRBD1
j_call: TRBJ1-2

cdr3_nt: TGTGCCAGCAGGAGGGTGGGGGCCGTTAATGAAAAACTGTTTTTT
cdr3_aa: CASRRVGAVNEKLFF
clone_size: .
v_call: TRBV28
d_call: .
j_call: TRBJ1-4

cdr3_nt: TGTGCCAGTTCAGCGGGAGGGTACAATGAGCAGTTCTTC
cdr3_aa: CASSAGGYNEQFF
clone_size: .
v_call: TRBV2
d_call: TRBD2
j_call: TRBJ2-1

cdr3_nt: TGCGCCAGCAGTTGGCGGCCGAACACTGAAGCTTTCTTT
cdr3_aa: CASSWRPNTEAFF
clone_size: .
v_call: TRBV10-1
d_call: .
j_call: TRBJ1-1

cdr3_nt: TGCGCCAGCAGCTCCTCCCGACAGAGCTCTGGGGCCAACGTCCTGACTTTC
cdr3_aa: CASSSSRQSSGANVLTF
clone_size: few
v_call: TRBV5-1
d_call: .
j_call: TRBJ2-6

cdr3_nt: TGCGCCAGCAGCCCGTCCGCGAACTCTGGAAACACCATATATTTT
cdr3_aa: CASSPSANSGNTIYF
clone_size: .
v_call: TRBV5-1
d_call: .
j_call: TRBJ1-3

cdr3_nt: TGTGCCAGCTCACCACCTTCCCTAGCGGGAGCGAGCGAGCAGTACTTC
cdr3_aa: CASSPPSLAGASEQYF
clone_size: .
v_call: TRBV18
d_call: TRBD2
j_call: TRBJ2-7

cdr3_nt: TGTGCCAGCAGTTTATCTAGCGGGAGAGCGAGAGAGCAGTACTTC
cdr3_aa: CASSLSSGRAREQYF
clone_size: .
v_call: TRBV27
d_call: TRBD2
j_call: TRBJ2-7

cdr3_nt: TGCAGCGCTCTACGCGCCGGGGGCTCCTACAATGAGCAGTTCTTC
cdr3_aa: CSALRAGGSYNEQFF
clone_size: .
v_call: TRBV29-1
d_call: .
j_call: TRBJ2-1